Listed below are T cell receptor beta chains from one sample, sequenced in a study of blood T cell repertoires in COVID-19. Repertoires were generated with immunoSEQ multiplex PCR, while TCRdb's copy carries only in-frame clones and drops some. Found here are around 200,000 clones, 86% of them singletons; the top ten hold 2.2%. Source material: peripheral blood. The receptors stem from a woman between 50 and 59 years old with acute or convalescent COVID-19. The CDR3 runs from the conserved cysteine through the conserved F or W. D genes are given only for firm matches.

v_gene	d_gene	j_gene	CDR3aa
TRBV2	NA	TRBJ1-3	CASTVAGSGNTIYF
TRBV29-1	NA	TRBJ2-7	CSVEDQYGGNSYEQYF
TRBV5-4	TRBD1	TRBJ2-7	CASSRGTGGFSYEQYF
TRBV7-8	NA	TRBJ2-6	CASSAGYSGANVLTF
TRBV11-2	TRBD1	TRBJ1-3	CASSTRDSYGNTIYF
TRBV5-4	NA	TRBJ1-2	CASSSQSGFSYGYTF
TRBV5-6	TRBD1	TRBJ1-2	CASSWGQGNYGYTF
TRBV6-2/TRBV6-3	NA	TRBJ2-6	CASSSLTSDSGANVLTF
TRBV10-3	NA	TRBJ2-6	CAIIEDPGANVLTF
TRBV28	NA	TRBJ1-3	CASSLTTGTGNTIYF
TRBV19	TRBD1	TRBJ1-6	CASSIQGAKYSPLHF
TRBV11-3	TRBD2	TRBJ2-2	CASSYSGVDGELFF
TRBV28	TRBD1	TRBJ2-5	CASSFTGGVETQYF
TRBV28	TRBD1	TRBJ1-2	CASSLSGNRGGYTF
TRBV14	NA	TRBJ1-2	CASSQGVYRGGYTF
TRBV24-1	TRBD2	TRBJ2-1	CATSVGGEASGNEQFF
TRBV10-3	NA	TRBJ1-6	CANPLLRDNSPLHF
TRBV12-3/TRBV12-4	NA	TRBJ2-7	CASSRRGEQYF
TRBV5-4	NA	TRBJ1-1	CASSQRQVGTEAFF
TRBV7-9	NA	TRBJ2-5	CASSLDRVGETQYF
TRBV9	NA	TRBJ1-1	CASSVEAGVYTEAFF
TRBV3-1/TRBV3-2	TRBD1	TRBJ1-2	CASSQIPPGQGTTTGGYTF
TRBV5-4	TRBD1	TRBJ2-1	CASSSLAGTGPNEQFF
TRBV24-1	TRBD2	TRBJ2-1	CATSGGLAGTNEQFF
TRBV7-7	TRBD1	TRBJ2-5	CASSWGQGPTETQYF
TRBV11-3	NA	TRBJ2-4	CASSFGGAAKNIQYF
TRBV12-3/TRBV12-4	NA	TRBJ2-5	CATGRGQETQYF
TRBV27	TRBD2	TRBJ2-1	CASSYGGLAGDYNEQFF
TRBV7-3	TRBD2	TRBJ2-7	CASSLMPAAGGTGSGTSVSYEQYF
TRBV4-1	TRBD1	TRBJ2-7	CASSQEWGQGKQQYF
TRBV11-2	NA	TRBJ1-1	CASTAPRVSNTEAFF
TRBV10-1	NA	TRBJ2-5	CASSDNYQETQYF
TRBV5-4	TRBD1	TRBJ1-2	CASSLSGTGNGYTF
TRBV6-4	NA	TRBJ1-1	CASSVGGHFKSGAFF
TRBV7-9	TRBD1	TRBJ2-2	CASSWGDRGSRGELFF
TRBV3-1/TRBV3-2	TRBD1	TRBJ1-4	CASSQTGGLGEKLFF
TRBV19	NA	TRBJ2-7	CASSIDPGGRQYF
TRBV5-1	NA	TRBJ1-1	CASRGSPGVAEAFF
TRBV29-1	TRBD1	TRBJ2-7	CSARPGQVTSEQYF
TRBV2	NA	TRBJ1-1	CASSGDKSYPFF
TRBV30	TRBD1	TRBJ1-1	CAWGRGRLDTEAFF
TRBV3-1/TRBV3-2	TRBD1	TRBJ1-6	CASSQAGGSYNSPLHF
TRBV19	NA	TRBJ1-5	CASNQGINQPQHF
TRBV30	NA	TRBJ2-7	CAWSRGQPYEQYF